Listed here is a single T cell receptor beta chain. 5'RACE with constant-segment primers built TCRalpha and TCRbeta cDNA libraries with UMIs. TCRdb re-analysed the 5' RACE reads in MiXCR, keeping a single row per CDR3 protein. The profile shows approximately 170,000 distinct CDR3 sequences, roughly 13% of them singletons. The germline V and J ends were trimmed by 1 base and 0 bases, with 7 bases remaining between them. CDR1 is DFQATT, CDR2 SNEGSKA, per germline (reference sequence). This CDR3 region has 14 residues. These data come from a study of T-cell memory formation after mild COVID-19. This rearrangement joins TRBV20-1 to TRBJ1-5; no firm D call. Sequencing input: PBMCs or a T cell subset sorted from them (not recorded which). The receptor comes from a man aged 18 to 29 who had mild COVID-19 (a few samples of this study predate the infection). Cell type and time point are not known. DNA of the CDR3: TGCAGTGCTAGAGGAGTTTATAGCAATCAGCCCCAGCATTTT. The encoded protein is CSARGVYSNQPQHF.